The 6 T cell receptor beta chains below were found in one sample sequenced in a study of low-dose radiotherapy and immunotherapy resistance in tumors. Primers used for first-strand cDNA, a TRAV- and TRBV-specific set, covered both alpha and beta chains. TCR amplification used roughly 21 PCR cycles, a constant-region primer and a V-primer adapter. Each CDR3 protein gets one entry after TCRdb re-called the reads with MiXCR. This sample has 65,000 to 100,000 distinct CDR3 sequences, with 15% to 20% found just once. The sample's time point: before trial treatment. This material consisted of PBMCs, taken before treatment. The receptors stem from a male donor with prostate cancer.

As to this clonotype: Germline and junction disagree at one end, which may indicate a read error. This CDR3 reads CVSGCPKPGQGHMDYGYTF. Here the CDR3 DNA reads TGTGTTAGCGGGTGCCCAAAACCGGGACAGGGGCATATGGACTATGGCTATACCTTC. The rearrangement links TRBV7-7 to TRBJ1-2; 10 bases match TRBD1. The germline CDR1 and CDR2 sequences are SSHAT and FNYEAQ (reference sequence). This CDR3 region has 19 residues.

This clonotype was found many times. The V gene is TRBV7-2, the J gene TRBJ2-1, with 13 positions matching TRBD2. V dropped 5 bases and J dropped 6; count of bases not matched to a gene: 4. Per the germline V gene, CDR1 is SGHTA and CDR2 is FQGNSA. This CDR3 has 15 amino acids. This CDR3 is CASSPLAGGSNEQFF. The DNA for the CDR3 is TGTGCCAGCAGCCCACTAGCGGGGGGGTCCAATGAGCAGTTCTTC.

In this sample, this clonotype turned up many times. The chain has TRBV7-2 and TRBJ2-3; D ambiguous. The CDR3 totals 11 residues. CDR1 SGHTA and CDR2 FQGNSA come from the germline V gene. V dropped 1 base and J dropped 7 bases, with 3 bases sitting between them. The CDR3 loop reads CASSLVYTQYF. The CDR3 bases are TGTGCCAGCAGCTTAGTATATACGCAGTATTTT.

This clonotype came up many times. V is TRBV19 and J is TRBJ2-3; D assignment may be TRBD1 or TRBD2 (6 bases each). The germline gives CDR1 LNHDA, CDR2 SQIVND (reference sequence). V was pared by 4 bases and J by 5 bases, with 13 bases between. This CDR3 comprises 14 residues. CDR3 sequence: CASSTTGGGDTQYF. The CDR3 DNA reads TGTGCCAGTAGTACGACAGGAGGGGGAGATACGCAGTATTTT. The variable domain in full, with the rest retrieved from reference TRBV19 and TRBJ2-3, is DGGITQSPKYLFRKEGQNVTLSCEQNLNHDAMYWYRQDPGQGLRLIYYSQIVNDFQKGDIAEGYSVSREKKESFPLTVTSAQKNPTAFYLCASSTTGGGDTQYFGPGTRLTVL.

This clonotype came up many times. The germline gene is not matched at one end of the junction; a read error may be the cause. The rearrangement uses TRBV5-1 and TRBJ2-3, with D hard to call. The CDR3 sequence is 13 residues long. The germline V gene encodes CDR1 SGHRS and CDR2 YFSETQ. The CDR3 is CASSLGGTDTQYF. CDR3 nucleotides: TGTGCCAGCAGCTTAGGAGGCACAGATACGCAGTATTTT.

This clonotype was counted many times. The chain has TRBV5-1 and TRBJ2-1; no definite D call. CDR1 and CDR2 from the germline V gene are SGHRS and YFSETQ. The CDR3 loop spans 15 amino acids. Between the trimmed V and J ends, which lost 0 bases and 1 base, there was a span of 8 bases. CDR3 loop: CASSLDPGSYNEQFF. CDR3 coding DNA: TGCGCCAGCAGCTTGGATCCGGGTTCCTACAATGAGCAGTTCTTC.